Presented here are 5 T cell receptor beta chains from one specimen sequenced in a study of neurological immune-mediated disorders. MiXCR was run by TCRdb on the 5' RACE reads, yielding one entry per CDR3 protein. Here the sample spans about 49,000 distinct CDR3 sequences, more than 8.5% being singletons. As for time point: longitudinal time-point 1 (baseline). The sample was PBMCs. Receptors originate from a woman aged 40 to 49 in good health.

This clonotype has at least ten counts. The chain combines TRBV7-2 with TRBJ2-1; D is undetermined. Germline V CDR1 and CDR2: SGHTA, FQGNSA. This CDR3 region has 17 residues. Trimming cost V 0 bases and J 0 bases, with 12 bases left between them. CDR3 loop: CASSLATAAGSYNEQFF. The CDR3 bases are TGTGCCAGCAGCTTAGCCACTGCCGCCGGCTCCTACAATGAGCAGTTCTTC.

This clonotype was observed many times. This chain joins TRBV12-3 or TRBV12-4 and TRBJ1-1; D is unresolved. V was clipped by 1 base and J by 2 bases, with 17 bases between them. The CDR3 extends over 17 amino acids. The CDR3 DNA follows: TGTGCCAGCAGTTTAGGAGGGTCCTGGGTGTCAAACACTGAAGCTTTCTTT. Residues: CASSLGGSWVSNTEAFF.

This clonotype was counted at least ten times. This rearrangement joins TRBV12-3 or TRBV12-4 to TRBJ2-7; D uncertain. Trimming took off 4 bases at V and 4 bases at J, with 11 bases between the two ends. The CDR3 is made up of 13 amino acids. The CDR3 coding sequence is TGTGCCAGCAGTTCGCGGAGAAGATACGAGCAGTACTTC. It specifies CASSSRRRYEQYF.

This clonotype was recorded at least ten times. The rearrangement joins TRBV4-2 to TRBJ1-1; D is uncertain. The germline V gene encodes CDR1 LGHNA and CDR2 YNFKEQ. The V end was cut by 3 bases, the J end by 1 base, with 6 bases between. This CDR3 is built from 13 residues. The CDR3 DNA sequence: TGTGCCAGCAGCCATAACGGGAACACTGAAGCTTTCTTT. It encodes CASSHNGNTEAFF.

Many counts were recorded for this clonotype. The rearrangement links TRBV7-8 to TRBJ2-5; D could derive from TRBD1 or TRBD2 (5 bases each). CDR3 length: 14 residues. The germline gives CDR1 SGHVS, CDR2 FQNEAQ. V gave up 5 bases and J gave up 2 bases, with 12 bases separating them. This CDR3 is CASSTGTEQETQYF. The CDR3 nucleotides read TGTGCCAGCAGCACCGGGACGGAGCAAGAGACCCAGTACTTC.